The clone carrying this T cell receptor (beta chain) has just one count. This sample was included in a study of technical replicates of blood from several donors. Per germline, CDR1 SGDLS and CDR2 YYNGEE. V lost 1 base and J 2 bases, leaving 13 bases between the germline ends. The CDR3 is 16 residues long. The protocol was immunoSEQ multiplex PCR, while the TCRdb copy is restricted to in-frame clones and leaves out a portion. The repertoire holds around 68,000 clones, 91% seen once, with 0.37% in the top ten. The receptor's source is a human donor in good health. Some clones in this sample may be carry-over from other donors' samples. V gene TRBV9 combines with J gene TRBJ2-1, with D tentatively TRBD2 (5 bases). The specimen was T cells isolated from PBMCs. For the CDR3, the DNA is TGTGCCAGCAGCGTATCGTGGGAGTACGCCTACAATGAGCAGTTCTTC. Protein sequence: CASSVSWEYAYNEQFF.